The present entry profiles one T cell receptor beta chain with its context. The sample comes from a study of control samples from healthy donors and cancer patients. The CDR3 is made up of 15 amino acids. CDR1 and CDR2 from the germline V gene are MNHEY and SMNVEV (reference sequence). V gave up 5 bases and J gave up 4 bases, with 17 bases separating them. The repertoire was sequenced with immunoSEQ multiplex PCR; TCRdb's copy has only in-frame clones and lacks some. The sample has 140,000 or so clones, 89% seen once. The sequencing sample was made of blood. The chain links TRBV27 to TRBJ1-2; D possibly corresponds to TRBD1 (5 bases). The clonotype comes from a man aged 30 to 45 in good health. The CDR3 reads CASSPLPPGGYGYTF. In nucleotides, the CDR3 is TGTGCCAGCAGTCCCCTCCCGCCCGGGGGCTATGGCTACACCTTC.